Below are 18 T cell receptor beta chains sequenced from a single sample in a study of T cell responses to AZD1222 COVID-19 vaccine. Repertoires were generated with immunoSEQ multiplex PCR, while TCRdb's copy carries only in-frame clones and drops some. This sample has about 120,000 clones, with more than 85% found just once. Sequenced here: peripheral blood, sampled on day 0 of AZD1222 vaccination. All receptors come from an adult in good health.

This clone was found a few times. This chain connects TRBV6-5 to TRBJ1-6; 9 nucleotides match TRBD1. The CDR3 is 16 residues long. The ends lost 4 bases at V and 10 bases at J; junction bases unmatched: 11. Germline V gene sequence: CDR1 MNHEY, CDR2 SVGAGI. The CDR3: CASSSHSGTGRSPLHF. The CDR3 DNA follows: TGTGCCAGCAGTTCACATTCCGGGACAGGGAGATCACCCCTCCACTTT.

As DNA, the CDR3 is TGTGCCAGCAGTGACTCGAGTTCACTCTCTGGGGCCAACGTCCTGACTTTC. It is translated as CASSDSSSLSGANVLTF. The rearrangement links TRBV6-4 to TRBJ2-6, with D unresolved. Germline-derived CDR1 and CDR2 are MRHNA and SNTAGT. Trimming stripped 0 bases from V and 0 bases from J, with 9 bases between. The CDR3 totals 17 residues.

V gene TRBV5-5 combines with J gene TRBJ1-5; TRBD1 agrees at 10 bases. The V segment lost 1 base and the J segment 5 bases; nucleotides outside the gene matches: 6. The CDR3 covers 16 residues. From germline, CDR1 is SGHKS and CDR2 YYEKEE (reference sequence). The CDR3 is CASSLLAGTGDQPQHF. In DNA form, the CDR3 reads TGTGCCAGCAGCTTGTTAGCGGGGACAGGGGATCAGCCCCAGCATTTT.

The chain couples TRBV11-2 to TRBJ2-1, with no clear D. Trimming removed 3 bases at V and 8 bases at J, with 8 bases between. CDR3 size: 12 residues. Germline values: CDR1 SGHAT, CDR2 FQNNGV. The CDR3 sequence: CASSFVGDEQFF. The CDR3 DNA reads TGTGCCAGCAGCTTTGTAGGCGATGAGCAGTTCTTC.

This clone was detected once. The J gene is TRBJ1-2, the V gene TRBV6-4; 9 nucleotides line up with TRBD1. V gave up 7 bases and J gave up 4 bases; unmatched junction bases: 10. The CDR3 runs to 15 residues. Germline CDR1 is MRHNA and CDR2 is SNTAGT. The CDR3 region is CASIRPGQGLYGYTF. Here the CDR3 DNA reads TGTGCCAGCATTCGACCGGGACAGGGACTCTATGGCTACACCTTC.

This clone was picked up one time. The gene calls are TRBV6-5 and TRBJ1-5, with D uncertain. In germline, CDR1 is MNHEY, CDR2 SVGAGI. The CDR3 extends over 16 amino acids. Trimming took off 0 bases at V and 1 base at J, with 10 bases between the two ends. In DNA form, the CDR3 reads TGTGCCAGCAGTTACTCCGGGGTCTCGAGCAATCAGCCCCAGCATTTT. It encodes CASSYSGVSSNQPQHF.

The rearrangement uses TRBV2 and TRBJ1-5; D may be TRBD1 (5 bases). CDR1 SNHLY and CDR2 FYNNEI come from the germline V gene. The CDR3 runs 11 residues. The V end lost 5 bases, the J end lost 11 bases, and 10 bases lay between the germline ends. DNA of the CDR3: TGTGCCAGCAGTTCCACAGGTACCCAGCATTTT. Protein: CASSSTGTQHF.

The CDR3 DNA is TGCGCCAGCAGCCCGTTAGTGGGAGGGCAACCTTTCTTT. It yields the protein CASSPLVGGQPFF. The rearrangement links TRBV5-1 to TRBJ1-1; D is uncertain. The V gene lost 4 bases and the J gene lost 12 bases, with 19 bases spanning the gap. CDR1 and CDR2 (germline): SGHRS, YFSETQ. This CDR3 comprises 13 residues.

This clone was counted a few times. This rearrangement joins TRBV1 to TRBJ1-6; no DNA check was done on the table's D call, TRBD1. TRBV1 is deemed a pseudogene. This CDR3 has 20 amino acids. The CDR3: CTSSHTSGTGVYSYNSPLHF. The CDR3 DNA follows: TGCACCAGCAGCCATACGTCCGGGACAGGGGTATACTCCTATAATTCACCCCTCCACTTT.

The chain uses TRBV10-1 and TRBJ2-1; D remains ambiguous. V lost 4 bases and J 9 bases, leaving 7 bases between the germline ends. CDR1 is WNHNN and CDR2 is SYGVQD in the germline V gene (reference sequence). The length of the CDR3 is 11 residues. CDR3 residues: CASSVPGEQFF. CDR3 DNA sequence: TGCGCCAGCAGTGTTCCGGGTGAGCAGTTCTTC.

The rearrangement joins TRBV9 to TRBJ2-1; TRBD2 is a possible D gene (5 bases). The CDR3 is 14 residues long. The germline V and J ends were trimmed by 2 bases and 1 base, with 7 bases remaining between them. Germline-derived CDR1 and CDR2 are SGDLS and YYNGEE. As DNA, the CDR3 is TGTGCCAGCAGCGTGAGCGGTTCCTACAATGAGCAGTTCTTC. Its translation is CASSVSGSYNEQFF.

The chain has TRBV28 and TRBJ1-2; D gene unclear. The CDR3 has 13 residues. The V end was cut by 7 bases, the J end by 0 bases, with 9 bases between. CDR1 is MDHEN, CDR2 SYDVKM, per germline. CDR3 sequence: CASTTLPNYGYTF. CDR3 in DNA: TGTGCCAGCACCACTCTTCCTAACTATGGCTACACCTTC.

This chain connects TRBV11-1 to TRBJ2-1; the D is unclear. Germline loops: CDR1 SGHAT, CDR2 FQDESV (reference sequence). The CDR3 length is 11 residues. V lost 1 base, J lost 8 bases, and 3 bases lay in between. This CDR3 reads CASSLVDEQFF. Written as DNA, the CDR3 is TGTGCCAGCAGCTTAGTAGATGAGCAGTTCTTC.

The chain joins TRBV14 to TRBJ2-3, with 9 bases that match TRBD1. The length of the CDR3 is 15 residues. Losses at the gene ends were 5 bases for V and 5 bases for J; bases not matched to a gene: 8. CDR1 is SGHDN and CDR2 is FVKESK in the germline V gene. This CDR3 reads CASSKQGQGLDTQYF. The CDR3 nucleotides are TGTGCCAGCAGCAAACAGGGACAGGGATTAGATACGCAGTATTTT.

The V and J genes are TRBV21-1 and TRBJ2-5; the DNA was not used to check the table's D call, TRBD2. TRBV21-1 is shown as a pseudogene. This CDR3 has 13 residues. The DNA of the CDR3 is TGTGCCAGCAGCAAACTAGAACAAGAGACCCAGTACTTC. It translates to CASSKLEQETQYF.

The chain recombines TRBV7-9 with TRBJ1-3; 11 bases match TRBD1. With V trimmed by 5 bases and J by 2 bases, 8 bases remained unmatched. The CDR3 loop spans 17 amino acids. Germline CDR1 reads SEHNR; CDR2 reads FQNEAQ (reference sequence). CDR3 sequence: CASSLRTGGAAGNTIYF. In DNA form, the CDR3 reads TGTGCCAGCAGCCTTAGGACAGGGGGCGCTGCTGGAAACACCATATATTTT. The variable domain in full, completed from reference TRBV7-9 and TRBJ1-3, reads DTGVSQNPRHKITKRGQNVTFRCDPISEHNRLYWYRQTLGQGPEFLTYFQNEAQLEKSRLLSDRFSAERPKGSFSTLEIQRTEQGDSAMYLCASSLRTGGAAGNTIYFGEGSWLTVV.

V is TRBV7-2 and J is TRBJ1-6; possibly TRBD1 for D (6 bases). The CDR3 extends over 18 amino acids. The V end lost 7 bases, the J end lost 4 bases, and 23 bases lay between the germline ends. The germline V gene has CDR1 SGHTA and CDR2 FQGNSA. The CDR3 nucleotides read TGTGCCAGCACCCCCAAGGGTATCGGCAGGGGTTATAATTCACCCCTCCACTTT. Protein sequence: CASTPKGIGRGYNSPLHF.

This chain connects TRBV11-2 to TRBJ1-4; the D gene is possibly TRBD1 (6 bases). The germline V gene encodes CDR1 SGHAT and CDR2 FQNNGV. The CDR3 spans 15 residues. V was clipped by 3 bases and J by 5 bases, with 13 bases between them. This CDR3 reads CASSLGAIPNEKLFF. CDR3 DNA sequence: TGTGCCAGCAGCTTGGGGGCCATCCCAAATGAAAAACTGTTTTTT.